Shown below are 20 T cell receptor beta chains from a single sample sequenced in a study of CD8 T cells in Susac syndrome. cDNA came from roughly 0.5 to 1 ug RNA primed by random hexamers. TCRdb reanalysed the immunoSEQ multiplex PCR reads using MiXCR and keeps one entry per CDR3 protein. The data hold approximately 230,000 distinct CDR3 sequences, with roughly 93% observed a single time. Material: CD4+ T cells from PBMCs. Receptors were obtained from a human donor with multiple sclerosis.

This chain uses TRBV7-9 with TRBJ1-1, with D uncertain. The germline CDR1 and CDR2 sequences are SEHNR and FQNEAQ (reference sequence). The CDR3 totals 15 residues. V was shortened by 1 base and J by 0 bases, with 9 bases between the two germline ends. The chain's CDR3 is CASSLDTVLNTEAFF. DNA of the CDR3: TGTGCCAGCAGCTTAGACACGGTCTTGAACACTGAAGCTTTCTTT.

This chain's CDR3 is CSVAGRLQETQYF. The CDR3 DNA reads TGCAGCGTTGCAGGACGGTTACAAGAGACCCAGTACTTC. The V call is TRBV29-1, the J call TRBJ2-5; D is ambiguous. The V and J ends lost 4 bases and 2 bases respectively, with 11 bases between them. The CDR3 is 13 amino acids. CDR1 is SQVTM and CDR2 is ANQGSEA in the germline V gene.

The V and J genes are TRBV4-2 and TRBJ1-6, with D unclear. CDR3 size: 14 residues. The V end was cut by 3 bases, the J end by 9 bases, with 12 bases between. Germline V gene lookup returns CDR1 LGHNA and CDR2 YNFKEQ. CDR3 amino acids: CASSQDVLSSPLHF. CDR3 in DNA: TGTGCCAGCAGCCAGGACGTATTGAGTTCACCCCTCCACTTT.

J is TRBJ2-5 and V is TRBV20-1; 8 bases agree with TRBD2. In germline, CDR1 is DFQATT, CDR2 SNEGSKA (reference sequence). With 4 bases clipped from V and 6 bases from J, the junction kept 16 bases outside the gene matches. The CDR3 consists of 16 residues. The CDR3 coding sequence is TGCAGTGCTAATCCCCAAGCGGGGGTGCGCGGAAAGACCCAGTACTTC. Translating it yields CSANPQAGVRGKTQYF.

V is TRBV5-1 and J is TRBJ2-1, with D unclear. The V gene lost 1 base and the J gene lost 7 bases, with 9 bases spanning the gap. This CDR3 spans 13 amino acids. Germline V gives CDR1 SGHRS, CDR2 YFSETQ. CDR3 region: CASSLFRVNEQFF. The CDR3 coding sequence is TGCGCCAGCAGCTTGTTTAGGGTTAATGAGCAGTTCTTC.

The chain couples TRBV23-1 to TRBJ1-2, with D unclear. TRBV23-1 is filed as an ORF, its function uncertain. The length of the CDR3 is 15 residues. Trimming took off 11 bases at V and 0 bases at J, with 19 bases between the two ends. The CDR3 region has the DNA TGCGCCCCCCGCGGGTGCGACGGGACTAACTATGGCTACACCTTC. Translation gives CAPRGCDGTNYGYTF.

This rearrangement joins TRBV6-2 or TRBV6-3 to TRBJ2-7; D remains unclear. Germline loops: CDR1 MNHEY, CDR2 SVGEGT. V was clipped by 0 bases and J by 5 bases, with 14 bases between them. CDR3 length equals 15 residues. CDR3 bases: TGTGCCAGCAGTTACTCCGAGCTCTTACCTCACGAGCAGTACGTC. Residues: CASSYSELLPHEQYV.

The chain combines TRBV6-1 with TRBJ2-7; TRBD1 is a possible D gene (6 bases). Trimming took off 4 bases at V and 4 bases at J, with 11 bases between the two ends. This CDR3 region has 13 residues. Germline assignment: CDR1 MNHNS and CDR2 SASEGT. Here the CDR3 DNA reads TGTGCCAGCAGTGCAACAGGGTCTTACGAGCAGTACGTC. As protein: CASSATGSYEQYV.

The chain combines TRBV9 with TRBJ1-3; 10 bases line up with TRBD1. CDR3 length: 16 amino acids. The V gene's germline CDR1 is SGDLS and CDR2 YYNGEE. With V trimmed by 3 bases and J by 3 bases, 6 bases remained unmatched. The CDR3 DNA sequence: TGTGCCAGCAGCGGGACGACAGGGGGCATTGGAAACACCATATATTTT. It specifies CASSGTTGGIGNTIYF.

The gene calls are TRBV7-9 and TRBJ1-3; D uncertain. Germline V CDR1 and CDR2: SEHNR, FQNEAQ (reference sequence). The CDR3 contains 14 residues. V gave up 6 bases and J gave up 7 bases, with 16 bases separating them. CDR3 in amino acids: CASSWESAGNTIYF. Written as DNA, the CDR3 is TGTGCCAGCAGTTGGGAGTCAGCCGGGAACACCATATATTTT.

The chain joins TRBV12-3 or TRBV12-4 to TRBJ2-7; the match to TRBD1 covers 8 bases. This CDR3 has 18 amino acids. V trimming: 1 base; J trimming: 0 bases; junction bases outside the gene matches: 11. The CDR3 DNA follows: TGTGCCAGCAGTTTAGTTAGAGGGTGGGGACAGGACTCCTACGAGCAGTACTTC. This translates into CASSLVRGWGQDSYEQYF.

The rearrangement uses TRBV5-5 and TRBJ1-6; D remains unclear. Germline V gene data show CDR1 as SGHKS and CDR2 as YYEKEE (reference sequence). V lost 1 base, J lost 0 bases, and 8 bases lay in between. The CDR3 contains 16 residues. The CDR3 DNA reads TGTGCCAGCAGCTTGACAGAGGCCTCCTATAATTCACCCCTCCACTTT. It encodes CASSLTEASYNSPLHF.

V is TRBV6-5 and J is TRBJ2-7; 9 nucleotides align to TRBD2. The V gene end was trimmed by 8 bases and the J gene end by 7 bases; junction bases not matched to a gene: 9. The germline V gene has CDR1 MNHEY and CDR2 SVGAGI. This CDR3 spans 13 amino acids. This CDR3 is CASRMEAGGEQYF. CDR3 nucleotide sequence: TGTGCCAGCCGAATGGAGGCGGGAGGGGAGCAGTACTTC.

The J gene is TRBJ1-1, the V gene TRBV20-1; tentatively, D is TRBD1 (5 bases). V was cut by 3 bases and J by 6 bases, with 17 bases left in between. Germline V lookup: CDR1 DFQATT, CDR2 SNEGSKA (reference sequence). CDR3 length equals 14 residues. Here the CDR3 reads CSARALGGGAEAFF. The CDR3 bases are TGCAGTGCTAGGGCCCTCGGGGGGGGTGCTGAAGCTTTCTTT.

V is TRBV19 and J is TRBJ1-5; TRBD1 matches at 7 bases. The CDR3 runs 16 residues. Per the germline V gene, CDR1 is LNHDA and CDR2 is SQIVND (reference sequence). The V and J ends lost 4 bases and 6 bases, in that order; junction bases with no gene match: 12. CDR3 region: CASSTQANRGTQPQHF. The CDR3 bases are TGTGCCAGTAGTACCCAGGCCAACAGGGGTACTCAGCCCCAGCATTTT.

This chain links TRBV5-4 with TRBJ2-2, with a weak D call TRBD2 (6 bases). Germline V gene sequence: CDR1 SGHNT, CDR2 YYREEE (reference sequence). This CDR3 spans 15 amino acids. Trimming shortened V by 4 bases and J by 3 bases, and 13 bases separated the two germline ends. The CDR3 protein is CASSKTRLDTGELFF. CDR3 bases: TGTGCCAGCAGCAAGACTAGACTTGACACCGGGGAGCTGTTTTTT.

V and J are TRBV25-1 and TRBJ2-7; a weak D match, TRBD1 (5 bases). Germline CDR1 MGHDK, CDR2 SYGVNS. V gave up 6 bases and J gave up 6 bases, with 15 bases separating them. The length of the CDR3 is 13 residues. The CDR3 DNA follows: TGTGCCAGCAGCCAGGGTAAATGGGCCGAGCAGTACTTC. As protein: CASSQGKWAEQYF.

The CDR3 coding sequence is TGCGCCAGCAGCTCCGACAGGGGAGGGTCCTACGAGCAGTACTTC. This encodes CASSSDRGGSYEQYF. This chain connects TRBV10-2 to TRBJ2-7; possible D gene TRBD1, 8 bases. V was shortened by 6 bases and J by 1 base, with 16 bases between the two germline ends. This CDR3 region has 15 residues. Germline V CDR1 and CDR2: WSHSY, SAAADI.

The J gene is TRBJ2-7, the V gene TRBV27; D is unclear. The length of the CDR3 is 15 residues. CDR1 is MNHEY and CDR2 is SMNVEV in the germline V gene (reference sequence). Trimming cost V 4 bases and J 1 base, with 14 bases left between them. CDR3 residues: CASSYSGPLSYEQYF. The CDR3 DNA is TGTGCCAGCAGTTACTCCGGTCCTTTGTCCTACGAGCAGTACTTC.

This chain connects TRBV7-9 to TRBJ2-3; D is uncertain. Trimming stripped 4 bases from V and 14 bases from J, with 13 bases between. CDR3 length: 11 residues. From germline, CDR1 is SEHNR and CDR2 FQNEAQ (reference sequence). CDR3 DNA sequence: TGTGCCAGCAGCTCCCAAGGTGGATCGTATTTT. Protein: CASSSQGGSYF. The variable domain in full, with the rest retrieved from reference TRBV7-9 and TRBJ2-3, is DTGVSQNPRHKITKRGQNVTFRCDPISEHNRLYWYRQTLGQGPEFLTYFQNEAQLEKSRLLSDRFSAERPKGSFSTLEIQRTEQGDSAMYLCASSSQGGSYFGPGTRLTVL.